Following are 14 T cell receptor beta chains from one sample sequenced in a study of cytomegalovirus exposure and HLA in healthy donors. Primers for the PCR totalled 60 Vbeta and 13 Jbeta. Sequenced by immunoSEQ multiplex PCR; TCRdb stores in-frame clones only, minus some. The data contain under 170,000 clones, around 74% of them singletons. Sample: PBMCs. Receptors originate from a man aged 50 to 60 in good health and CMV-seropositive.

The chain uses TRBV9 and TRBJ1-1, with D unresolved. The V gene's germline CDR1 is SGDLS and CDR2 YYNGEE. The ends were cut back, 0 bases at V and 3 bases at J, with 12 bases in the middle. The CDR3 loop spans 15 amino acids. The chain's CDR3 is CASSVDGVSDTEAFF. DNA for the CDR3: TGTGCCAGCAGCGTAGACGGGGTGTCTGACACTGAAGCTTTCTTT. Full variable domain (missing parts from reference TRBV9 and TRBJ1-1): DSGVTQTPKHLITATGQRVTLRCSPRSGDLSVYWYQQSLDQGLQFLIQYYNGEERAKGNILERFSAQQFPDLHSELNLSSLELGDSALYFCASSVDGVSDTEAFFGQGTRLTVV.

This clone appeared once. The chain combines TRBV6-6 with TRBJ1-4, with 10 bases aligning to TRBD1. The CDR3 totals 15 residues. V dropped 1 base and J dropped 7; count of bases not matched to a gene: 3. Germline values: CDR1 MNHNY, CDR2 SVGAGI (reference sequence). The CDR3 sequence: CASSYFGQGGEKLFF. The DNA of the CDR3 is TGTGCCAGCAGTTACTTCGGACAGGGGGGTGAAAAACTGTTTTTT.

The chain employs TRBV5-4 and TRBJ2-5; D is perhaps TRBD1 (6 bases). Near its end, the DNA agrees better with TRBJ2-7, so the J call may be wrong. CDR3 length: 13 residues. Germline assignment: CDR1 SGHNT and CDR2 YYREEE (reference sequence). In nucleotides, the CDR3 is TGTGCCAGCAGCTTGGACAGGGTCTACGAGCAGTACTTC. Protein: CASSLDRVYEQYF.

V gene TRBV5-5 combines with J gene TRBJ2-1; D call uncertain. V was shortened by 1 base and J by 8 bases, with 19 bases between the two germline ends. Germline V gene sequence: CDR1 SGHKS, CDR2 YYEKEE (reference sequence). This CDR3 has 16 residues. CDR3 loop: CASSLPGFRRRDEQFF. CDR3 nucleotides: TGTGCCAGCAGCTTGCCAGGCTTCAGGCGACGAGATGAGCAGTTCTTC.

This chain's CDR3 is CASSLEGGGGNQPQHF. In DNA, the CDR3 is TGCGCCAGCAGCTTGGAAGGGGGCGGAGGCAATCAGCCCCAGCATTTT. The genes are TRBV5-1 and TRBJ1-5; 7 nucleotides match TRBD1. The V segment lost 0 bases and the J segment 2 bases; nucleotides outside the gene matches: 5. The CDR3 contains 16 residues. CDR1 is SGHRS and CDR2 is YFSETQ in the germline V gene.

This clone was counted between two and nine times. The rearrangement links TRBV5-1 to TRBJ2-2; TRBD1 is a possible D gene (8 bases). Germline V lookup: CDR1 SGHRS, CDR2 YFSETQ. CDR3 length equals 15 residues. V was trimmed by 1 base and J by 6 bases, leaving 13 bases between them. In nucleotides, the CDR3 is TGCGCCAGCAGCTTGCTACAGGGGGGGTCCGGGGAGCTGTTTTTT. Its translation: CASSLLQGGSGELFF.

The chain carries TRBV28 and TRBJ1-6; D ambiguous. This CDR3 contains 12 residues. Germline assignment: CDR1 MDHEN and CDR2 SYDVKM. The germline V and J ends were trimmed by 3 bases and 11 bases, with 8 bases remaining between them. The CDR3 DNA reads as TGTGCCAGCAGTTTTCCTTATACACCCCTCCACTTT. Translation gives CASSFPYTPLHF.

V usage is TRBV5-1 and J usage is TRBJ2-7; 14 positions match TRBD2. Losses at the gene ends were 4 bases for V and 2 bases for J; bases not matched to a gene: 8. In germline, CDR1 is SGHRS, CDR2 YFSETQ. The CDR3 loop spans 17 amino acids. The CDR3 sequence is CASSPRLAGGPPYEQYF. In nucleotides, the CDR3 is TGCGCCAGCAGCCCCCGACTAGCGGGAGGGCCCCCCTACGAGCAGTACTTC.

In its sample, this clone was seen once. CDR3 region: CASSWDPSGMNEQFF. CDR3 nucleotides: TGTGCCAGCAGCTGGGACCCTAGCGGGATGAATGAGCAGTTCTTC. V and J are TRBV5-6 and TRBJ2-1; 9 nucleotides line up with TRBD2. The germline CDR1 and CDR2 sequences are SGHDT and YYEEEE. This CDR3 spans 15 amino acids. J gave up 7 bases and V 3 bases, and 8 bases lay outside the gene matches.

CDR3 in DNA: TGTGCCAGCAGTTTGCTCGGGAGGGCCGGAGATACGCAGTATTTT. This sequence encodes CASSLLGRAGDTQYF. The gene calls are TRBV28 and TRBJ2-3; the match to TRBD2 covers 8 bases. The CDR3 runs 15 residues. After removal of 3 bases from V and 5 bases from J, the junction contained 7 bases not matched to a gene. Germline lookup yields CDR1 MDHEN and CDR2 SYDVKM. Drawing the rest from reference TRBV28 and TRBJ2-3, the complete variable domain is DVKVTQSSRYLVKRTGEKVFLECVQDMDHENMFWYRQDPGLGLRLIYFSYDVKMKEKGDIPEGYSVSREKKERFSLILESASTNQTSMYLCASSLLGRAGDTQYFGPGTRLTVL.

This chain links TRBV11-2 with TRBJ1-1; weak D call: TRBD1 (5 bases). Trimming removed 0 bases at V and 0 bases at J, with 11 bases between. Germline assignment: CDR1 SGHAT and CDR2 FQNNGV. The CDR3 extends over 16 amino acids. The CDR3 spells CASSLEGTPLNTEAFF. In DNA form, the CDR3 reads TGTGCCAGCAGCTTAGAGGGGACTCCCCTGAACACTGAAGCTTTCTTT.

This clone was recorded a few times. This chain uses TRBV11-2 with TRBJ1-1, with 7 bases fitting TRBD1. Germline V lookup: CDR1 SGHAT, CDR2 FQNNGV. This CDR3 region has 15 residues. V shed 5 bases and J 0 bases; nucleotides not matched to a gene: 6. CDR3 loop: CASSILDRLNTEAFF. The DNA for the CDR3 is TGTGCCAGCAGCATTTTGGACAGGTTGAACACTGAAGCTTTCTTT.

V is TRBV7-2 and J is TRBJ2-5; the match to TRBD1 covers 7 bases. V lost 1 base and J lost 0; bases outside the gene matches: 2. This CDR3 comprises 15 residues. Per the germline V gene, CDR1 is SGHTA and CDR2 is FQGNSA. CDR3 nucleotides: TGTGCCAGCAGCTTAGAACAGGGGTACCAAGAGACCCAGTACTTC. Its protein is CASSLEQGYQETQYF.

The gene calls are TRBV6-6 and TRBJ2-3, with a possible D match to TRBD2 (6 bases). The CDR3 length is 14 residues. V lost 5 bases and J lost 2, with 11 bases in between. The germline V gene has CDR1 MNHNY and CDR2 SVGAGI (reference sequence). The CDR3 nucleotides read TGTGCCAGCAGTGACGGGGACTTCACAGATACGCAGTATTTT. This gives the protein CASSDGDFTDTQYF.